Listed below are T cell receptor beta chains from one sample, sequenced in a study of T cell repertoires in ileal Crohn's disease. The method was immunoSEQ multiplex PCR; TCRdb's version includes in-frame clones alone and lacks a portion of them. Of 7,000 to 8,000 clones in the sample, around four fifths were seen once. Sample: ileal tissue. The receptors were gathered from an adult with Crohn's disease. Both conserved end residues are part of each CDR3. Fields, in order: D gene, J gene, clone size, V gene, CDR3 protein, CDR3 DNA. The D gene is left open where the match is weak. Rows may omit the clone size; those that give it use once, few, many or a size class.

D gene: TRBD2
J gene: TRBJ2-7
clone size: .
V gene: TRBV30
CDR3 protein: CAWRRTSGEQYF
CDR3 DNA: TGTGCCTGGCGACGGACTAGCGGGGAGCAGTACTTC

D gene: TRBD1
J gene: TRBJ2-7
clone size: once
V gene: TRBV2
CDR3 protein: CASSVTGSGEQYF
CDR3 DNA: TGTGCCAGCAGTGTGACAGGGTCCGGCGAGCAGTACTTC

D gene: TRBD2
J gene: TRBJ2-3
clone size: .
V gene: TRBV28
CDR3 protein: CASRSSGGPNTQYF
CDR3 DNA: TGTGCCAGCAGATCGAGCGGGGGCCCGAATACGCAGTATTTT

D gene: .
J gene: TRBJ1-2
clone size: .
V gene: TRBV19
CDR3 protein: CASSTPGINYGYTF
CDR3 DNA: TGTGCCAGTAGTACACCCGGGATTAACTATGGCTACACCTTC

D gene: .
J gene: TRBJ2-4
clone size: .
V gene: TRBV6-6
CDR3 protein: CASSSSDFQYF
CDR3 DNA: TGTGCCAGCAGTTCCAGCGACTTTCAGTACTTC

D gene: .
J gene: TRBJ2-7
clone size: .
V gene: TRBV5-4
CDR3 protein: CASSREASEAYEQYF
CDR3 DNA: TGTGCCAGCAGCCGCGAGGCTAGCGAAGCCTACGAGCAGTACTTC

D gene: .
J gene: TRBJ1-4
clone size: .
V gene: TRBV7-9
CDR3 protein: CASSLDGFNEKLFF
CDR3 DNA: TGTGCCAGCAGCCTAGACGGATTTAATGAAAAACTGTTTTTT

D gene: .
J gene: TRBJ2-2
clone size: .
V gene: TRBV5-1
CDR3 protein: CASSTEGGHGSTGELFF
CDR3 DNA: TGCGCCAGCAGCACGGAAGGAGGGCATGGGAGCACCGGGGAGCTGTTTTTT

D gene: .
J gene: TRBJ2-7
clone size: .
V gene: TRBV15
CDR3 protein: CATSRGGGRGRSYEQYF
CDR3 DNA: TGTGCCACCAGCAGAGGAGGGGGGCGGGGCCGCTCCTACGAGCAGTACTTC

D gene: .
J gene: TRBJ2-2
clone size: .
V gene: TRBV11-2
CDR3 protein: CASSFVGSHNTGELFF
CDR3 DNA: TGTGCCAGCAGCTTTGTAGGCAGCCACAACACCGGGGAGCTGTTTTTT

D gene: .
J gene: TRBJ1-1
clone size: .
V gene: TRBV6-5
CDR3 protein: CASSFGGGSEAFF
CDR3 DNA: TGTGCCAGCAGTTTCGGAGGTGGGAGTGAAGCTTTCTTT

D gene: .
J gene: TRBJ1-4
clone size: .
V gene: TRBV30
CDR3 protein: CAWSAGTPGLAEKLFF
CDR3 DNA: TGTGCCTGGAGTGCAGGGACGCCGGGGTTAGCTGAAAAACTGTTTTTT

D gene: TRBD2
J gene: TRBJ2-1
clone size: .
V gene: TRBV29-1
CDR3 protein: CSVGRTSGSNMFF
CDR3 DNA: TGCAGCGTCGGACGAACTAGCGGGAGTAATATGTTCTTC

D gene: .
J gene: TRBJ2-2
clone size: .
V gene: TRBV7-9
CDR3 protein: CASSMDLRGTGELFF
CDR3 DNA: TGTGCCAGCAGCATGGACCTCCGGGGCACCGGGGAGCTGTTTTTT

D gene: .
J gene: TRBJ2-1
clone size: .
V gene: TRBV5-6
CDR3 protein: CASSLVGEQFF
CDR3 DNA: TGTGCCAGCAGCTTGGTGGGTGAGCAGTTCTTC

D gene: TRBD2
J gene: TRBJ2-1
clone size: .
V gene: TRBV27
CDR3 protein: CASSLGLAVNNEQFF
CDR3 DNA: TGTGCCAGCAGCCTGGGACTAGCGGTAAACAATGAGCAGTTCTTC

D gene: .
J gene: TRBJ1-1
clone size: .
V gene: TRBV6-1
CDR3 protein: CASSDRENTEAFF
CDR3 DNA: TGTGCCAGCAGTGACAGGGAGAACACTGAAGCTTTCTTT

D gene: TRBD2
J gene: TRBJ2-3
clone size: few
V gene: TRBV5-3
CDR3 protein: CARSLTSGRASTDTQYF
CDR3 DNA: TGTGCCAGAAGCTTGACTAGCGGGAGGGCTAGCACAGATACGCAGTATTTT

D gene: .
J gene: TRBJ2-7
clone size: .
V gene: TRBV5-5
CDR3 protein: CASSAPETYEQYF
CDR3 DNA: TGTGCCAGCAGCGCGCCTGAAACCTACGAGCAGTACTTC

D gene: TRBD2
J gene: TRBJ2-2
clone size: .
V gene: TRBV7-3
CDR3 protein: CASSLAGGLNTGELFF
CDR3 DNA: TGTGCCAGCAGCTTAGCGGGGGGCCTGAACACCGGGGAGCTGTTTTTT

D gene: .
J gene: TRBJ1-1
clone size: few
V gene: TRBV2
CDR3 protein: CASSAEINTEAFF
CDR3 DNA: TGTGCCAGCAGTGCCGAGATTAACACTGAAGCTTTCTTT

D gene: .
J gene: TRBJ1-6
clone size: .
V gene: TRBV25-1
CDR3 protein: CASSEFYSPLHF
CDR3 DNA: TGTGCCAGCAGTGAATTTTACTCACCCCTCCACTTT

D gene: .
J gene: TRBJ1-6
clone size: .
V gene: TRBV7-9
CDR3 protein: CASSLEANSPLHF
CDR3 DNA: TGTGCCAGCAGCTTAGAGGCTAATTCACCCCTCCACTTT

D gene: .
J gene: TRBJ1-2
clone size: medium-sized
V gene: TRBV7-9
CDR3 protein: CASSLVPGGYGYTF
CDR3 DNA: TGTGCCAGCAGCTTAGTCCCCGGGGGTTATGGCTACACCTTC

D gene: TRBD2
J gene: TRBJ2-1
clone size: .
V gene: TRBV11-2
CDR3 protein: CASSFLLGLAGGRDEQFF
CDR3 DNA: TGTGCCAGCAGCTTTTTACTGGGACTAGCGGGGGGGCGCGATGAGCAGTTCTTC

D gene: .
J gene: TRBJ1-1
clone size: .
V gene: TRBV5-1
CDR3 protein: CASSLGGAGLAEAFF
CDR3 DNA: TGCGCCAGCAGCTTGGGCGGAGCGGGATTGGCTGAAGCTTTCTTT

D gene: .
J gene: TRBJ2-2
clone size: .
V gene: TRBV30
CDR3 protein: CAWGPTGELFF
CDR3 DNA: TGTGCCTGGGGGCCCACCGGGGAGCTGTTTTTT

D gene: .
J gene: TRBJ2-3
clone size: .
V gene: TRBV19
CDR3 protein: CASRTAGTDTQYF
CDR3 DNA: TGTGCCAGTCGGACAGCTGGCACAGATACGCAGTATTTT

D gene: .
J gene: TRBJ2-1
clone size: .
V gene: TRBV2
CDR3 protein: CASSPWRGNEQFF
CDR3 DNA: TGTGCCAGCAGCCCTTGGAGGGGGAATGAGCAGTTCTTC

D gene: TRBD2
J gene: TRBJ2-7
clone size: .
V gene: TRBV11-2
CDR3 protein: CASSSRVGGRAYEQYF
CDR3 DNA: TGTGCCAGCAGCTCAAGAGTTGGCGGGAGGGCCTACGAGCAGTACTTC

D gene: .
J gene: TRBJ2-7
clone size: .
V gene: TRBV30
CDR3 protein: CAWSYGTRYEQYF
CDR3 DNA: TGTGCCTGGAGTTATGGGACTCGGTACGAGCAGTACTTC

D gene: TRBD1
J gene: TRBJ2-2
clone size: .
V gene: TRBV5-4
CDR3 protein: CASSSPRDRNTGELFF
CDR3 DNA: TGTGCCAGCAGCTCCCCCCGGGACAGAAACACCGGGGAGCTGTTTTTT

D gene: .
J gene: TRBJ2-7
clone size: .
V gene: TRBV19
CDR3 protein: CASSIRPQSSYEQYF
CDR3 DNA: TGTGCCAGTAGTATTAGACCCCAATCATCCTACGAGCAGTACTTC

D gene: TRBD1
J gene: TRBJ1-5
clone size: .
V gene: TRBV10-2
CDR3 protein: CASSRTGGQPQHF
CDR3 DNA: TGCGCCAGCAGTCGGACAGGGGGTCAGCCCCAGCATTTT

D gene: .
J gene: TRBJ1-1
clone size: .
V gene: TRBV5-5
CDR3 protein: CASSWTANTEAFF
CDR3 DNA: TGTGCCAGCAGCTGGACTGCGAACACTGAAGCTTTCTTT

D gene: .
J gene: TRBJ2-7
clone size: .
V gene: TRBV11-3
CDR3 protein: CASSLDGGFDEQYF
CDR3 DNA: TGTGCCAGCAGCTTAGATGGGGGTTTTGACGAGCAGTACTTC

D gene: TRBD1
J gene: TRBJ1-5
clone size: once
V gene: TRBV5-1
CDR3 protein: CASSLRPGTGNQPQHF
CDR3 DNA: TGCGCCAGCAGCTTGCGTCCCGGGACAGGCAATCAGCCCCAGCATTTT

D gene: TRBD1
J gene: TRBJ2-3
clone size: few
V gene: TRBV27
CDR3 protein: CASSLSDRVSDTQYF
CDR3 DNA: TGTGCCAGCAGTTTATCGGACAGGGTATCAGATACGCAGTATTTT

D gene: .
J gene: TRBJ2-2
clone size: .
V gene: TRBV15
CDR3 protein: CATSGEGNTGELFF
CDR3 DNA: TGTGCCACCAGCGGAGAGGGGAACACCGGGGAGCTGTTTTTT

D gene: .
J gene: TRBJ1-1
clone size: .
V gene: TRBV11-3
CDR3 protein: CASSEQGNTEAFF
CDR3 DNA: TGTGCCAGCAGCGAGCAGGGGAACACTGAAGCTTTCTTT

D gene: .
J gene: TRBJ1-5
clone size: .
V gene: TRBV30
CDR3 protein: CAWGPPGDYQPQHF
CDR3 DNA: TGTGCCTGGGGCCCCCCTGGGGATTATCAGCCCCAGCATTTT

D gene: .
J gene: TRBJ2-7
clone size: .
V gene: TRBV11-1
CDR3 protein: CASSSSNPYEQYF
CDR3 DNA: TGTGCCAGCAGCTCTTCAAACCCCTACGAGCAGTACTTC

D gene: .
J gene: TRBJ2-4
clone size: once
V gene: TRBV29-1
CDR3 protein: CSSTSGRKNIQYF
CDR3 DNA: TGCAGCTCTACCTCTGGGCGCAAAAACATTCAGTACTTC

D gene: TRBD2
J gene: TRBJ2-1
clone size: .
V gene: TRBV10-3
CDR3 protein: CAISESRLAGLEEQFF
CDR3 DNA: TGTGCCATCAGTGAGTCGAGACTAGCGGGCTTAGAGGAGCAGTTCTTC

D gene: TRBD1
J gene: TRBJ1-4
clone size: few
V gene: TRBV7-2
CDR3 protein: CASSIGTGSNEKLFF
CDR3 DNA: TGTGCCAGCAGCATAGGGACAGGGTCTAATGAAAAACTGTTTTTT

D gene: .
J gene: TRBJ1-1
clone size: once
V gene: TRBV5-6
CDR3 protein: CASSLAGSEAFF
CDR3 DNA: TGTGCCAGCAGCTTGGCTGGCTCTGAAGCTTTCTTT

D gene: TRBD2
J gene: TRBJ2-3
clone size: .
V gene: TRBV5-1
CDR3 protein: CASSLTGGPSDTQYF
CDR3 DNA: TGCGCCAGCAGCTTGACGGGAGGGCCCTCGGATACGCAGTATTTT

D gene: TRBD1
J gene: TRBJ2-7
clone size: .
V gene: TRBV2
CDR3 protein: CAGSTGAAEQYF
CDR3 DNA: TGTGCCGGTTCGACAGGGGCGGCCGAGCAGTACTTC

D gene: .
J gene: TRBJ2-7
clone size: .
V gene: TRBV7-2
CDR3 protein: CASSSPPTVLSYEQYF
CDR3 DNA: TGTGCCAGCAGCTCCCCACCTACGGTTCTCTCCTACGAGCAGTACTTC

D gene: .
J gene: TRBJ2-5
clone size: .
V gene: TRBV15
CDR3 protein: CATSRRGQETQYF
CDR3 DNA: TGTGCCACCAGCAGGCGAGGCCAAGAGACCCAGTACTTC

D gene: TRBD1
J gene: TRBJ2-1
clone size: .
V gene: TRBV29-1
CDR3 protein: CSVSGQGRYEQFF
CDR3 DNA: TGCAGCGTTAGCGGACAGGGACGGTATGAGCAGTTCTTC

D gene: .
J gene: TRBJ1-2
clone size: .
V gene: TRBV10-2
CDR3 protein: CASSPAGSNYGYTF
CDR3 DNA: TGCGCCAGCAGCCCAGCTGGGTCTAACTATGGCTACACCTTC